This T cell receptor beta chain was sequenced during a study of blood T cells in healthy people across ages (dated by TCRdb to between 2014 and 2016). Turning to the overall study: In model experiments, roughly one uniquely barcoded TCR beta cDNA molecule per two T cells was captured by template switching. Four age groups were formed from the donors: young (average about 15 years), middle-aged (approximately 40), aged (about 62) and long-lived (82). Using deep sequencing normalized with unique cDNA molecular identifiers, the study measured how TCR beta repertoire diversity changes with age. Using the same blood draw, the study looked at two additional independent replicas of 1 million unique cDNA reads for two donors, one aged 18 to 30 and the other aged 80 or older. Overall study results and their limits: There was a strong correlation between observed TCR beta diversity and the percentage of naive T cells measured by flow cytometry. Observed TCR beta diversity per million T cells fell roughly linearly with age, and a significant reduction was already apparent by age around 40. The CMV infection status of donors was not known, potentially confounding age-related changes in expanded clonotypes. Since profiling was done on bulk unsorted PBMCs, naive and antigen-experienced compartments could not be conclusively compared. Estimates of total diversity based on one million sequenced T cells were regarded as lower bounds and as underestimates. The long-lived group showed more naive CD4+ T cells, fewer expanded clones and increased TCR diversity than the aged group, suggesting age selection.

The donors were roughly 38 Caucasian individuals from Russia, aged 6 to 90 years, who were systemically healthy. About 10 milliliters of peripheral blood were drawn from each donor into EDTA-treated Vacutainer tubes. PBMCs were isolated by Ficoll-Paque density-gradient centrifugation, with at least 6.5 million obtained per sample. Total RNA was extracted from PBMCs with Trizol reagent, with at least 5.5 micrograms obtained per sample. Naive CD45RAhigh/CD27high T cell percentages were measured by flow cytometry on a PBMC aliquot from every donor. About this clonotype itself: Its cognate antigen has yet to be identified. Base qualities are missing; no much larger clone stands one base away.

V gives up 0 bases and J gives up 4 bases, and the segment between their germline ends measures 9 bases. The CDR3 numbers 14 residues from cysteine through phenylalanine. The entry retains the CDR3 DNA only, 42 bases that are in frame from base 1. CDR1 MGHRA and CDR2 YSYEKL were looked up in the germline V gene. Library prep was done by 5' RACE. TCRdb names Illumina HiSeq 2500 as the instrument used. A second roughly 6 to 12 cycle PCR used a sample-barcoded 5' primer and a J-beta primer mix. A template-switch 5' adaptor carrying 12 random nucleotides introduced a unique molecular identifier onto each TCR beta cDNA molecule. Each sample yielded at least 3 million CDR3-containing paired-end reads. First-strand cDNA synthesis was performed from all RNA using the Mint cDNA synthesis kit, with priming by a TRBC-specific oligonucleotide. After uracil-DNA glycosylase treatment, a first 18-cycle PCR used universal primers M1SS and BC2_uni_R on all cDNA. The original pipeline was this. For normalization, 1 million high-quality reads were randomly selected from each sample, with every read carrying a distinct molecular identifier. Instead of being binned into consensus sequences, reads that shared molecular identifiers were thrown out. MiTCR, run with a Q25 quality threshold and the strictest error-elimination algorithm, handled CDR3 identification, clonotype clustering and error correction. A nonparametric unseen species model with Euler transformation was used to estimate a lower bound on total TCR beta diversity. In-frame beta chains were kept once TCRdb had trimmed the public reads at Q25 with fastp and called clones with MiXCR. When rows share a CDR3 protein, they turn into one entry using the most common DNA and genes. Clone size and V and J calls follow TCRdb, not the original study. Recorded for this sample are 450,000 to 650,000 distinct CDR3 sequences; about 24% of them occurred a single time. Of the sample, roughly 9% falls within the top ten clones.

The data also belong to a second study, concerning T cells of mothers and their children. Taken from the second paper: The donors were nine systemically healthy Caucasian individuals, made up of three mothers and their six children. cDNA synthesis consumed the entire amount of extracted RNA, loaded at around 1.5 ug RNA in each 15 ul reaction. In the second PCR, the M1S primer added sample barcodes and 2-4 random nucleotides. Over 9.5 million TCR beta CDR3 reads were obtained for each mother, and millions of reads were obtained for each child. Thymic selection similarly shapes TCR recombination output in related and unrelated pairs, with minor effect from inherited differences. Normalized repertoire overlap in related mother-child pairs was always slightly higher than in unrelated mother-child pairs, but the difference was never significant. Persistent microchimeric T cell clones were not detected, at a sensitivity of approximately 100 clones per million clonotypes. The study used deep NGS to compare TCR beta repertoires of mothers and children, seeking features distinguishing related mother-child pairs from unrelated individuals. On average, the children were roughly 10 +/- 4 years old, while the mothers were approximately 40 +/- 4 years old. Libraries were sequenced on Illumina HiSeq 2000 with 100+100 nt paired-end reads after adapter ligation with NEBNext reagents. To prevent cross-contamination, the mother and child libraries were prepared a month apart and were sequenced in separate runs. Between roughly 500,000 and 2,300,000 distinct TCR beta clonotypes were identified per donor. Naive TCR beta clonotypes were estimated from low-frequency clonotypes matched to each donor's FACS-determined naive share, without sorting.

This TCR came from a boy aged 5 to 17 in good health. Sequences were obtained from blood. The sequence joins TRBV4-1 to TRBJ2-5; the D element could tentatively be TRBD1 or TRBD2, as 6 bases agree for each. CDR3 region: CASSQDSGAETQYF. The DNA reads TGCGCCAGCAGCCAAGATTCGGGGGCAGAGACCCAGTACTTC.